This TCR beta chain was identified in a study of CD8 T cells in Susac syndrome. Random hexamers were used to reverse transcribe 0.5 to 1 ug of RNA. Multiplex immunoSEQ PCR targeted 54 Vbeta and 13 Jbeta TCR beta segments. TCRdb re-called the immunoSEQ multiplex PCR reads with MiXCR, one entry per CDR3 protein. The sample has 150,000 to 160,000 distinct CDR3 sequences; about 95% are singletons. With 5 bases removed from V and 4 bases from J, the gap between germline ends came to 11 bases. Per the germline V gene, CDR1 is PRHDT and CDR2 is FYEKMQ (reference sequence). The CDR3 has 13 amino acids. The sequence was obtained from a human donor with Susac syndrome. Specimen: CD4+ T cells from PBMCs. The gene calls are TRBV13 and TRBJ2-5; either TRBD1 or TRBD2 may supply D (5 bases each). The CDR3 sequence is CASSARGGETQYF. CDR3 bases: TGTGCCAGCAGCGCCCGGGGCGGAGAGACCCAGTACTTC.